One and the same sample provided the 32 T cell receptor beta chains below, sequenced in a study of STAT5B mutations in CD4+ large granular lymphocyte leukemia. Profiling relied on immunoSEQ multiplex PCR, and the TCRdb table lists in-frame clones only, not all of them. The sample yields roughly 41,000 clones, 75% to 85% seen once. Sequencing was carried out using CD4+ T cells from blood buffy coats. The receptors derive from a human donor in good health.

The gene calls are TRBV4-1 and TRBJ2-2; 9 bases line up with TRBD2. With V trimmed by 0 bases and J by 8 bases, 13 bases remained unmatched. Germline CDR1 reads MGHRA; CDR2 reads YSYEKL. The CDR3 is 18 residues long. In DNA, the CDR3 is TGCGCCAGCAGCCAAGAGGCTTTAGCGGGAGCTAATGGGGGGGAGCTGTTTTTT. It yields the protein CASSQEALAGANGGELFF.

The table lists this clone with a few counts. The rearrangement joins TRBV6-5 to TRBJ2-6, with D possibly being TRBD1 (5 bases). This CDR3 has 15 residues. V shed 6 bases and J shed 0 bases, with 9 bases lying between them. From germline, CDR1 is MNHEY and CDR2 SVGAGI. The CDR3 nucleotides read TGTGCCAGCAGGACAGCGAGCTCTGGGGCCAACGTCCTGACTTTC. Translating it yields CASRTASSGANVLTF.

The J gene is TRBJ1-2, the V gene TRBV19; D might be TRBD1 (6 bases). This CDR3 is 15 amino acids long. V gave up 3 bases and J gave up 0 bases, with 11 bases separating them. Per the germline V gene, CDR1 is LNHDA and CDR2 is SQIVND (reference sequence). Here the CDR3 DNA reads TGTGCCAGTAGTATTGAGGGGGTCGCTAACTATGGCTACACCTTC. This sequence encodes CASSIEGVANYGYTF.

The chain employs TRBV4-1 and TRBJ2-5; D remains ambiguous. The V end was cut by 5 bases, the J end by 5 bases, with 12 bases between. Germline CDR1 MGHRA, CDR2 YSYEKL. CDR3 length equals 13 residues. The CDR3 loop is CASSSFQVETQYF. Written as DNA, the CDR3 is TGCGCCAGCAGCTCCTTTCAGGTTGAGACCCAGTACTTC.

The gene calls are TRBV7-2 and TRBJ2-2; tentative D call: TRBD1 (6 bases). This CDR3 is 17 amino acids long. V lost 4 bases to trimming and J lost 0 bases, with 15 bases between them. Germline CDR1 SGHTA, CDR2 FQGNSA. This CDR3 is CASSSPAGTTNTGELFF. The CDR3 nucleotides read TGTGCCAGCAGCTCACCTGCCGGGACAACGAACACCGGGGAGCTGTTTTTT.

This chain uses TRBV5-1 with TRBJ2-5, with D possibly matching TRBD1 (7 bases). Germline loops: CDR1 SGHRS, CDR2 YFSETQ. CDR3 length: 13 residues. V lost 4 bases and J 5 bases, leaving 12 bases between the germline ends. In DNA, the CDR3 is TGCGCCAGCAGCGGAGGGGGCCAGGAGACCCAGTACTTC. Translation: CASSGGGQETQYF.

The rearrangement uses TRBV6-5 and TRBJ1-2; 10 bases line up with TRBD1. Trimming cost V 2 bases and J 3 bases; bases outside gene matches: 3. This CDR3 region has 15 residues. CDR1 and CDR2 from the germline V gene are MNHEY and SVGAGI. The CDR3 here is CASSYGDRGHYGYTF. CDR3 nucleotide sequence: TGTGCCAGCAGTTACGGGGACAGGGGACACTATGGCTACACCTTC.

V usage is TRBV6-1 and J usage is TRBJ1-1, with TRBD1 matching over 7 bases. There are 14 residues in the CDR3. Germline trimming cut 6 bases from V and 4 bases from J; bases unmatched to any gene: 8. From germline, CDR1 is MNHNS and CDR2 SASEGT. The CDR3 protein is CASRFDRDSTEAFF. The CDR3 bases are TGTGCCAGCAGATTTGACAGGGATAGCACTGAAGCTTTCTTT.

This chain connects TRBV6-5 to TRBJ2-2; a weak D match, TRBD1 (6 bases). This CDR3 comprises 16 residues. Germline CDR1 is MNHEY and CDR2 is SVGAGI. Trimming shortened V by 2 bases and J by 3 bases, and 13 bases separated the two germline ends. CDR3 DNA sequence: TGTGCCAGCAGTTACGACACTTACAGGGACACCGGGGAGCTGTTTTTT. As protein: CASSYDTYRDTGELFF.

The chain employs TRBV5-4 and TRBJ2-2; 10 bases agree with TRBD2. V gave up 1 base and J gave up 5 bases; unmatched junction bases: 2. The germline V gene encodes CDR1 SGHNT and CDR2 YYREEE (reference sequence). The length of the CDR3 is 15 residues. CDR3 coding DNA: TGTGCCAGCAGCTTGACTAGCGGGAAGACCGGGGAGCTGTTTTTT. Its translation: CASSLTSGKTGELFF.

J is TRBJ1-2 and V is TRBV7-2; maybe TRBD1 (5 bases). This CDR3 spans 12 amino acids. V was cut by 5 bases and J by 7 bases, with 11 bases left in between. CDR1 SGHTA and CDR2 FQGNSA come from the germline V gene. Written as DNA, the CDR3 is TGTGCCAGCAGCGCCCAGGGTCGTGGCTACACCTTC. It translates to CASSAQGRGYTF.

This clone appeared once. The CDR3 DNA sequence: TGTGCCAGCAGTCCCGGGACAGAACCTAGGAAGCAGTACTTC. It encodes CASSPGTEPRKQYF. V gene TRBV6-1 combines with J gene TRBJ2-7; 7 nucleotides align to TRBD1. In germline, CDR1 is MNHNS, CDR2 SASEGT. The CDR3 contains 14 residues. V lost 5 bases and J lost 8; bases outside the gene matches: 12.

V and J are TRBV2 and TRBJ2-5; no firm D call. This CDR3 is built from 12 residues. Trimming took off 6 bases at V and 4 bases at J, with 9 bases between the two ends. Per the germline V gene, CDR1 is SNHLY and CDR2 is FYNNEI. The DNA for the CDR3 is TGTGCCAGCAGATATACGGGAGAGACCCAGTACTTC. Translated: CASRYTGETQYF.

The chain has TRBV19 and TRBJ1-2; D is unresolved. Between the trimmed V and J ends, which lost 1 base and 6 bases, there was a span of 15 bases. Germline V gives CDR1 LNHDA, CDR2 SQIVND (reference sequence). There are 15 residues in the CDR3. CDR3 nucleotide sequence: TGTGCCAGTAGTATAGCGGTCCAGGCAGTCGATGGCTACACCTTC. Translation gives CASSIAVQAVDGYTF.

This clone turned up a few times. The CDR3 DNA reads TGTGCCAGCAGCTTGACAGGGGGCGGCTATGGCTACACCTTC. Translating it yields CASSLTGGGYGYTF. The chain employs TRBV5-4 and TRBJ1-2, with 9 bases that match TRBD1. CDR1 and CDR2 from the germline V gene are SGHNT and YYREEE (reference sequence). J lost 4 bases, V lost 1 base, and 2 bases had no gene match. This CDR3 region has 14 residues.

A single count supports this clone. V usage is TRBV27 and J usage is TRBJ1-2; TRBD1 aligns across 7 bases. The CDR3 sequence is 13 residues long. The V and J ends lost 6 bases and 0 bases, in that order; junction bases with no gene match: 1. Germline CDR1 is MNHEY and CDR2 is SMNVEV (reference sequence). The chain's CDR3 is CASRGTANYGYTF. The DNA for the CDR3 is TGTGCCAGCAGGGGGACAGCTAACTATGGCTACACCTTC.

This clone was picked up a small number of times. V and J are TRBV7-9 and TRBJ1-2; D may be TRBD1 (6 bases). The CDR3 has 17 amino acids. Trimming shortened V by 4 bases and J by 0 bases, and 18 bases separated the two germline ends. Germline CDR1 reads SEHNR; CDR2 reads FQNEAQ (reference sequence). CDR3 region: CASSSNLQGPTNYGYTF. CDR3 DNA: TGTGCCAGCAGCTCTAACCTACAGGGACCGACTAACTATGGCTACACCTTC.

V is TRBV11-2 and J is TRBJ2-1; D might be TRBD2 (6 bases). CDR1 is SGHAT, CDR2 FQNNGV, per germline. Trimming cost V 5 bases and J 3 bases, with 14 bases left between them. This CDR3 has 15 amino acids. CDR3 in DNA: TGTGCCAGCAGCCCGAGCAGGGAGGTCTACAATGAGCAGTTCTTC. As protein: CASSPSREVYNEQFF.

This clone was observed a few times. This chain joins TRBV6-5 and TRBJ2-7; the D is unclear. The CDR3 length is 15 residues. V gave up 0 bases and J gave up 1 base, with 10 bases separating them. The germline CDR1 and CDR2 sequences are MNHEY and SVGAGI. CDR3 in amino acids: CASSYSALGSYEQYF. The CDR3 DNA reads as TGTGCCAGCAGTTACTCGGCACTGGGGTCCTACGAGCAGTACTTC.

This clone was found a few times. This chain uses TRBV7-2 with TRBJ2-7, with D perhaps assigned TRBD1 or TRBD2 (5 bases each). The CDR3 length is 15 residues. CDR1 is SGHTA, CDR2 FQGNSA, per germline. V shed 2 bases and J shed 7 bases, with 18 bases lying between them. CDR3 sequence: CASSLIGTDLREQYF. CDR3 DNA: TGTGCCAGCAGCTTAATCGGGACCGATCTACGGGAGCAGTACTTC.

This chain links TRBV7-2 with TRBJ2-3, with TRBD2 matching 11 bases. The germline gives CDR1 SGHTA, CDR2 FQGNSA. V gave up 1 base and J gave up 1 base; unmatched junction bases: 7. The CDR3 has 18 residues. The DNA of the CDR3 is TGTGCCAGCAGCTTAGTCCCACTAGCGGGAGCCCGCACAGATACGCAGTATTTT. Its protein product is CASSLVPLAGARTDTQYF. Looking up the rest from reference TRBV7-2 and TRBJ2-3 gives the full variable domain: GAGVSQSPSNKVTEKGKDVELRCDPISGHTALYWYRQSLGQGLEFLIYFQGNSAPDKSGLPSDRFSAERTGGSVSTLTIQRTQQEDSAVYLCASSLVPLAGARTDTQYFGPGTRLTVL.

The CDR3 here is CASSSQGWEQYF. The CDR3 DNA reads TGTGCCAGCAGCTCTCAGGGGTGGGAGCAGTACTTC. The chain joins TRBV7-9 to TRBJ2-7; D is possibly TRBD1 (6 bases). V gave up 4 bases and J gave up 7 bases, with 11 bases separating them. The germline V gene encodes CDR1 SEHNR and CDR2 FQNEAQ (reference sequence). The CDR3 consists of 12 residues.

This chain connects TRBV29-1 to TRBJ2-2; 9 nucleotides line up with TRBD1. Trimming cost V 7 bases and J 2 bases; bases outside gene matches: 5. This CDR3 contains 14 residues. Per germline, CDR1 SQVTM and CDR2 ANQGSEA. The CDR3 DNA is TGCAGCGCCCGGGGACAGGGTAACACCGGGGAGCTGTTTTTT. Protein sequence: CSARGQGNTGELFF.

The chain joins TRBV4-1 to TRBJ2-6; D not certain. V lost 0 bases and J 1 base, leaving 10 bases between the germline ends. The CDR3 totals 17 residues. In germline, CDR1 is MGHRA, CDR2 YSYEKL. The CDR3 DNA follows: TGCGCCAGCAGCCAAGAGTCGTGGGATTCTGGGGCCAACGTCCTGACTTTC. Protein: CASSQESWDSGANVLTF.

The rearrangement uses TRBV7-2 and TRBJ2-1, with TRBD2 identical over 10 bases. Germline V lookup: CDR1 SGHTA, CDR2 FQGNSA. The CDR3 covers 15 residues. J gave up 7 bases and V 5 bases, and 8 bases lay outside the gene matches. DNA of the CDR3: TGTGCCAGCAGCCGGGGACTAGCGACTCGGAATGAGCAGTTCTTC. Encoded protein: CASSRGLATRNEQFF.

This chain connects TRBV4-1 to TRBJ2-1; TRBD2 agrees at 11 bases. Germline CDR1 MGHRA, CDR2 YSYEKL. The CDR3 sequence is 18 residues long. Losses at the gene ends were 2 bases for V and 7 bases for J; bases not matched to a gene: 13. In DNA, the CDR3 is TGCGCCAGCAGCCAACCCCCCTTGACGGGACTAGCGGCGAATGAGCAGTTCTTC. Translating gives CASSQPPLTGLAANEQFF.

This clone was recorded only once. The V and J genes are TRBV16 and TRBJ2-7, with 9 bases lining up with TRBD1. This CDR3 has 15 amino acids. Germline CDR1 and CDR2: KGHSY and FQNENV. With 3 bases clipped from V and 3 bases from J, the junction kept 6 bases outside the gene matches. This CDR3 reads CASSQHGTGLYEQYF. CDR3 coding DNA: TGTGCCAGCAGCCAGCACGGGACAGGGCTCTACGAGCAGTACTTC.

CDR3 bases: TGTGCCAGCAGCCCCGGCGGGACTAGTTTAGATACGCAGTATTTT. Protein: CASSPGGTSLDTQYF. The rearrangement uses TRBV7-8 and TRBJ2-3; 8 nucleotides line up with TRBD2. In germline, CDR1 is SGHVS, CDR2 FQNEAQ. The ends lost 5 bases at V and 5 bases at J; junction bases unmatched: 9. The CDR3 consists of 15 residues.

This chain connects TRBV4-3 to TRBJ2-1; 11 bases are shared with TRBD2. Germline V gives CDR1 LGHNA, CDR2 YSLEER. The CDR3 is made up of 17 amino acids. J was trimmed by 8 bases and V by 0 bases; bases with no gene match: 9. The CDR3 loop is CASSQDLGTSGRDEQFF. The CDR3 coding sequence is TGCGCCAGCAGCCAAGATTTAGGAACTAGCGGGAGAGATGAGCAGTTCTTC.

The DNA for the CDR3 is TGTGCCAGTGCCGGGACAGGGACCAAAAACATTCAGTACTTC. Amino acid sequence: CASAGTGTKNIQYF. The chain couples TRBV19 to TRBJ2-4; 9 bases map to TRBD1. Germline-derived CDR1 and CDR2 are LNHDA and SQIVND (reference sequence). The V segment lost 8 bases and the J segment 2 bases; nucleotides outside the gene matches: 4. This CDR3 is built from 14 residues.

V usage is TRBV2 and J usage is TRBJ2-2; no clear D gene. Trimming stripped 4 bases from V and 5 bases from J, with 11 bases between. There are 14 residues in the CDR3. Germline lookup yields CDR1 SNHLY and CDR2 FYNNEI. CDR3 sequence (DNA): TGTGCCAGCAGTGGCCGGACGAGGACCGGGGAGCTGTTTTTT. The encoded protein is CASSGRTRTGELFF.

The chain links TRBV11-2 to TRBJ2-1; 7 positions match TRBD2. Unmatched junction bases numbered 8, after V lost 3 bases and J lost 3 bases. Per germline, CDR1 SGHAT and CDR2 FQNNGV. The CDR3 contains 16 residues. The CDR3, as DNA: TGTGCCAGCAGCTTTCCTCTCGCGGGAGACTACAATGAGCAGTTCTTC. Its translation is CASSFPLAGDYNEQFF.